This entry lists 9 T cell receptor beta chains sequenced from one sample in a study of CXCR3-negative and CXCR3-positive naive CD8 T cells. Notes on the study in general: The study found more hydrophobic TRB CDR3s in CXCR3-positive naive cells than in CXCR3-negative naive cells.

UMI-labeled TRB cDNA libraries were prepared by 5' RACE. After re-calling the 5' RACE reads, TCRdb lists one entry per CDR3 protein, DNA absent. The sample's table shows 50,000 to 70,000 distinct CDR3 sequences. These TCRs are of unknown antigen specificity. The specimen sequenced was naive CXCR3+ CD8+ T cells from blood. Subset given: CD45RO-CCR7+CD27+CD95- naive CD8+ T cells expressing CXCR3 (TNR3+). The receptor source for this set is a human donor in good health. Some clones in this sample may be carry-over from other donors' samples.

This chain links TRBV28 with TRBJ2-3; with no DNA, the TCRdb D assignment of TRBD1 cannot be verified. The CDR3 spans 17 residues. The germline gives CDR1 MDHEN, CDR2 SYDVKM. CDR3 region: CASSSPRRQGGTDTQYF.

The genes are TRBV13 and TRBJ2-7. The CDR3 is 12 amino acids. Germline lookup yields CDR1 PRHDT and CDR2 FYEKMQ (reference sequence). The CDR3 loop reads CASSLSGFEQYF.

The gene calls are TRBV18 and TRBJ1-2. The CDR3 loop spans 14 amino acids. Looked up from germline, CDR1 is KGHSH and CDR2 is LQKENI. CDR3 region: CASSPLDTEGGYTF. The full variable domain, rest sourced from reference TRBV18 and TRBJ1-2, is NAGVMQNPRHLVRRRGQEARLRCSPMKGHSHVYWYRQLPEEGLKFMVYLQKENIIDESGMPKERFSAEFPKEGPSILRIQQVVRGDSAAYFCASSPLDTEGGYTFGSGTRLTVV.

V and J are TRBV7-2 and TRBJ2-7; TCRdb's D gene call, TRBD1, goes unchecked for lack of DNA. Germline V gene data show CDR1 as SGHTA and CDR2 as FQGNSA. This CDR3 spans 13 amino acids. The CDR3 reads CASSPTDRTEQYF.

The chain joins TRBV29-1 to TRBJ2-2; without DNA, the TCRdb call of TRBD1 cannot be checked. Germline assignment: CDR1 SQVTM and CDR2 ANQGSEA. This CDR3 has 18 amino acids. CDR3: CSVAAYRDRGRYTGELFF.

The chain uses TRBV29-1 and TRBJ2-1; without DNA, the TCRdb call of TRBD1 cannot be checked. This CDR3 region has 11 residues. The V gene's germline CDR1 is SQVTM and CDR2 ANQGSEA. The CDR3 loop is CSVWGGEEQFF.

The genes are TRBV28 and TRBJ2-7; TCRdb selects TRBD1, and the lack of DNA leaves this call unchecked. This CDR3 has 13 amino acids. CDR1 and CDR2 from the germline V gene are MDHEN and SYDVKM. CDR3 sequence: CASSLGAGVEQYF.

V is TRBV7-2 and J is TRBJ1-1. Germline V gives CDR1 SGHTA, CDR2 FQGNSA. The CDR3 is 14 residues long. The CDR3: CASSFGTAGTEAFF.

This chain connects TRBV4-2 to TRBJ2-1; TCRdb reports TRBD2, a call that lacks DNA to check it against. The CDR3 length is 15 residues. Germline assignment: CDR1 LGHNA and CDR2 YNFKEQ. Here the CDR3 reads CASSLTSGGDNEQFF.